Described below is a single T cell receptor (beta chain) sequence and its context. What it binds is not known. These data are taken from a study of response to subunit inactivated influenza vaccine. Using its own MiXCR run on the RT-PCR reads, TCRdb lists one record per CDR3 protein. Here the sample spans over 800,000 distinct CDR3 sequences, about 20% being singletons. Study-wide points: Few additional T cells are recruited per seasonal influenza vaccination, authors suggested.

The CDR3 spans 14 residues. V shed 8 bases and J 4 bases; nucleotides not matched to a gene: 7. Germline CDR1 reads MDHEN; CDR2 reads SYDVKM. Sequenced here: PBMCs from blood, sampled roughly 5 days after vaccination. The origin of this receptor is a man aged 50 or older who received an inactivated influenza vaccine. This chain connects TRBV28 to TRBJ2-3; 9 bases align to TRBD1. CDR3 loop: CASAGQGLPDTQYF. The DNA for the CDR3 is TGTGCCAGCGCGGGACAGGGACTCCCAGATACGCAGTATTTT.